Sequencing of this T cell receptor beta chain was carried out in a study of breast tumors, draining lymph nodes, adjacent tissues. Study-wide findings and caveats: Compared with basal-like, luminal-like tumors shared significantly more repertoire with nontumor tissue. Data only fit, rather than demonstrated, lymph node origin of most tumor T cells. Tumors had less TCR diversity than lymph nodes, more than nontumor tissue.

The germline gives CDR1 MNHNY, CDR2 SVGAGI (reference sequence). The CDR3 is 15 amino acids. The junction had 3 bases not matched to a gene; V was cut back by 0 bases and J by 3 bases. This clonotype has ten or more counts. Its antigen is currently unknown. TCRdb analysed the multiplex PCR reads with MiXCR anew, one entry per CDR3 protein. Among over 150,000 distinct CDR3 sequences listed, about 33% were seen once. Breast cancer patients provided tissue from their axillary draining lymph nodes. This chain links TRBV6-6 with TRBJ1-2, with 8 bases matching TRBD1. This sequence originates from a female donor with breast cancer. Some clones in this sample may be carry-over from other donors' samples. The sample was axillary lymph node tissue. CDR3 amino acids: CASSYSTGQDYGYTF. CDR3 bases: TGTGCCAGCAGTTACTCGACGGGACAGGACTATGGCTACACCTTC.